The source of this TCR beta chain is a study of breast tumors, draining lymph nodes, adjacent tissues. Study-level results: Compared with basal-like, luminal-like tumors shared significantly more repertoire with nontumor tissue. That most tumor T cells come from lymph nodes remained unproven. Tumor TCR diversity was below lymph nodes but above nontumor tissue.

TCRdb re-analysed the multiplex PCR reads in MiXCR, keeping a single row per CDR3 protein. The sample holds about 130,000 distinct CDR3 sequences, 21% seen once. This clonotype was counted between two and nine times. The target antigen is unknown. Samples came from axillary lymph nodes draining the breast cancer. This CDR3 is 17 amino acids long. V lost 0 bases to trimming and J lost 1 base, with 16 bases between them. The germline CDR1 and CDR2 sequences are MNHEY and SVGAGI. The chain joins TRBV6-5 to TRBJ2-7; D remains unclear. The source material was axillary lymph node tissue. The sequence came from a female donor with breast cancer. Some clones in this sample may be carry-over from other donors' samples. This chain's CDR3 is CASSYSLLGPPSYEQYF. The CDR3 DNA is TGTGCCAGCAGTTACTCGCTTTTGGGCCCTCCTTCCTACGAGCAGTACTTC.